The clone carrying this T cell receptor (beta chain) was picked up many times. This sample was included in a study of T-cell reconstitution after alpha-beta-depleted transplantation in children. This CDR3 is 15 amino acids long. From germline, CDR1 is SGHRS and CDR2 YFSETQ. Trimming took off 4 bases at V and 3 bases at J, with 16 bases between the two ends. TCRbeta library construction was performed incorporating unique molecular identifiers. One entry per CDR3 protein, called by TCRdb with MiXCR from the PCR reads. This table has around 380,000 distinct CDR3 sequences, roughly 11% appearing once. The receptor comes from a human donor who donated a stem cell graft to a child with acute myeloid leukemia. The sample consisted of PBMCs from the stem cell graft donor, taken from the stem cell graft. The chain is built from TRBV5-1 and TRBJ2-5; D is perhaps TRBD2 (6 bases). The CDR3 sequence is CASSPGVASEETQYF. The CDR3 DNA is TGCGCCAGCAGCCCGGGAGTTGCTAGCGAAGAGACCCAGTACTTC.